The subject of this entry is one T cell receptor beta chain. The sample belongs to a study of neoadjuvant nivolumab and ipilimumab in lung cancer. With 5 bases clipped from V and 4 bases from J, the junction kept 4 bases outside the gene matches. The V gene's germline CDR1 is SGHVS and CDR2 FQNEAQ. The CDR3 is 14 residues long. Assay used: immunoSEQ multiplex PCR; TCRdb lists only in-frame clones, some missing. Of several thousand clones listed, 89% are singletons. The clonotype was recovered from an adult with non-small cell lung cancer. Some clones in this sample may be carry-over from other donors' samples. V is TRBV7-8 and J is TRBJ1-4; 7 positions match TRBD1. Specimen: tumor tissue, collected after neoadjuvant nivolumab, alone or with ipilimumab, at or shortly before surgery. CDR3 in DNA: TGTGCCAGCAGCCCACAGGGGATTAATGAAAAACTGTTTTTT. It codes for CASSPQGINEKLFF.